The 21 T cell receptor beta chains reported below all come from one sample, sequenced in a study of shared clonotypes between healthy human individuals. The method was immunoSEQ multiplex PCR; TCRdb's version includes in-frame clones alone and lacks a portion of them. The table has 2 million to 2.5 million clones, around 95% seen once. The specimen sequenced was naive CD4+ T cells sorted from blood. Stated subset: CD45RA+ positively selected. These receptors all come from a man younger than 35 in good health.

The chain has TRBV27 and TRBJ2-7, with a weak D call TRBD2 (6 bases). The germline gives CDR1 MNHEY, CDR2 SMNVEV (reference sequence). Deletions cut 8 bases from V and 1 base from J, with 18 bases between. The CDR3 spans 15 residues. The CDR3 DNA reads TGTGCCAGCGTTCTCAGGAGGGGTTTTTCCTACGAGCAGTACTTC. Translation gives CASVLRRGFSYEQYF.

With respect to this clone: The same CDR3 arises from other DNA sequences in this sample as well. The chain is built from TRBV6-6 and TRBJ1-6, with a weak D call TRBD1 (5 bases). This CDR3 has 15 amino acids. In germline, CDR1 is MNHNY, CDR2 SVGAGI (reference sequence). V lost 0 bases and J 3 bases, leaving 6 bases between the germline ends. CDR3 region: CASSYSQGYNSPLHF. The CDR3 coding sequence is TGTGCCAGCAGTTACTCCCAGGGCTATAATTCACCCCTCCACTTT.

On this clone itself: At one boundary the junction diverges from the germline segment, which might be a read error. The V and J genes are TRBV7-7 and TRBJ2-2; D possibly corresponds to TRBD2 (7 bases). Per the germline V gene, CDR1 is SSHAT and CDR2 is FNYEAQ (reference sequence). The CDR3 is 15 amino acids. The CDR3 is CASSLIGGDTGELFF. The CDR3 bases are TGTGCTAGCAGCCTCATAGGGGGGGACACCGGGGAGCTGTTTTTT.

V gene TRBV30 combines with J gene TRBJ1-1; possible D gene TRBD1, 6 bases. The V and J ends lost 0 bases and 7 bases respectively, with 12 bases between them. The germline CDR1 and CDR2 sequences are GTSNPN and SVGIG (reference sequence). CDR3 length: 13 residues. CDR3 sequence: CAWSVPGAYEAFF. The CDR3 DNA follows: TGTGCCTGGAGTGTCCCAGGGGCCTATGAAGCTTTCTTT. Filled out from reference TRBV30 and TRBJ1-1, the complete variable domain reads SQTIHQWPATLVQPVGSPLSLECTVEGTSNPNLYWYRQAAGRGLQLLFYSVGIGQISSEVPQNLSASRPQDRQFILSSKKLLLSDSGFYLCAWSVPGAYEAFFGQGTRLTVV.

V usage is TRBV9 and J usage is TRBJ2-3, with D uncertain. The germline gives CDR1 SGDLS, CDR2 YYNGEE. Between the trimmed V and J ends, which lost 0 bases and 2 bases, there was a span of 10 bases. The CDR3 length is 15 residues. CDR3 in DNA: TGTGCCAGCAGCGTAGCTAACTCTCCCACAGATACGCAGTATTTT. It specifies CASSVANSPTDTQYF.

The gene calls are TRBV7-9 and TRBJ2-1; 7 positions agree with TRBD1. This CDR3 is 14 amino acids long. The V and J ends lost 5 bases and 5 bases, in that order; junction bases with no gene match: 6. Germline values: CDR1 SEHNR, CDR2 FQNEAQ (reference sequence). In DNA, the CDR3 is TGTGCCAGCAGCCCGGGGACAGCCAACAATGAGCAGTTCTTC. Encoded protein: CASSPGTANNEQFF.

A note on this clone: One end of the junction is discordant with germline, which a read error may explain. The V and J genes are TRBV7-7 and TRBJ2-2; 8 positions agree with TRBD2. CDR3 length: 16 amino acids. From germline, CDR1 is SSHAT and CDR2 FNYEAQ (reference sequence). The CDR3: CASSPAGGDGTGELFF. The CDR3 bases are TGTGCTAGCAGCCCGGCGGGGGGAGACGGCACCGGGGAGCTGTTTTTT.

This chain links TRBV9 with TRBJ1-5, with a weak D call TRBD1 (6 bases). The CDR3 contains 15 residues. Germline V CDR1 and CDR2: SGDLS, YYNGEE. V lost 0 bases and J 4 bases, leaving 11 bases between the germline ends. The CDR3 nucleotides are TGTGCCAGCAGCGTAGCGGCTACAGGGAATCAGCCCCAGCATTTT. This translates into CASSVAATGNQPQHF.

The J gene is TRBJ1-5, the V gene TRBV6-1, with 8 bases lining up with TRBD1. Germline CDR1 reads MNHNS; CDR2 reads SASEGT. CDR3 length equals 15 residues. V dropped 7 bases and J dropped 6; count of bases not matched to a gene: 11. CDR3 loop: CASTGGQGWSQPQHF. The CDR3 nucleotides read TGTGCCAGCACCGGAGGACAGGGATGGAGTCAGCCCCAGCATTTT.

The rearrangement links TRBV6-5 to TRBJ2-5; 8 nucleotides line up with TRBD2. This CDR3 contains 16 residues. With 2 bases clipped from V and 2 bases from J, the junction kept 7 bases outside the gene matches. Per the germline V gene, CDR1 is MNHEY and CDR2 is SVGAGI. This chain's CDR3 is CASSYDGSGVQETQYF. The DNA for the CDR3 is TGTGCCAGCAGTTACGATGGTAGCGGGGTACAAGAGACCCAGTACTTC.

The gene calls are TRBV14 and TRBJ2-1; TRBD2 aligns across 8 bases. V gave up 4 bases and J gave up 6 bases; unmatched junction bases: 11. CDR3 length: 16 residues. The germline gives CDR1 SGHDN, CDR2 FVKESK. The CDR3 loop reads CASSPILAGQSNEQFF. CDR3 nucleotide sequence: TGTGCCAGCAGCCCAATCCTAGCGGGCCAGTCCAATGAGCAGTTCTTC.

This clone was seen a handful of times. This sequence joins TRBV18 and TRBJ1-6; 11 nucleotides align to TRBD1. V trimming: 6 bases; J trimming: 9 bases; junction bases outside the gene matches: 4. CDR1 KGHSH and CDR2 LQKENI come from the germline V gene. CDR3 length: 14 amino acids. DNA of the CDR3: TGTGCCAGCTCTCAGGACAGGGGGCGTTCACCCCTCCACTTT. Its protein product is CASSQDRGRSPLHF.

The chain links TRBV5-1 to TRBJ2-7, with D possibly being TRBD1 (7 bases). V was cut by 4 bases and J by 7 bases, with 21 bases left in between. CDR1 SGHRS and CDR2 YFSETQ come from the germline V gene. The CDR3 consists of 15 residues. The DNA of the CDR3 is TGCGCCAGCAGCGCCGGGACAGCGATCGGGGGAGAGCAGTACTTC. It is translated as CASSAGTAIGGEQYF.

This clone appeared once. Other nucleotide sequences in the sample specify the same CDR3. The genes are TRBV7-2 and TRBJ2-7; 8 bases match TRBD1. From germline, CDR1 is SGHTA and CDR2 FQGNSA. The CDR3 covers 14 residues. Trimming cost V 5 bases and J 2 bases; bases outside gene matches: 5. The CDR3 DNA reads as TGTGCCAGCAGCACGGACAGGGTAGCCTACGAGCAGTACTTC. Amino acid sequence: CASSTDRVAYEQYF. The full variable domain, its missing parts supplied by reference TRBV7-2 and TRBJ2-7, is GAGVSQSPSNKVTEKGKDVELRCDPISGHTALYWYRQSLGQGLEFLIYFQGNSAPDKSGLPSDRFSAERTGGSVSTLTIQRTQQEDSAVYLCASSTDRVAYEQYFGPGTRLTVT.

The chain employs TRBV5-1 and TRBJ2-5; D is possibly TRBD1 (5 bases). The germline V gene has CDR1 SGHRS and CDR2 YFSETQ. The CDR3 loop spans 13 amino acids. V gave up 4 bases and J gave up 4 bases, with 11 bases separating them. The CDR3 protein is CASSLDRLETQYF. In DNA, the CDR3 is TGCGCCAGCAGCCTTGACAGACTAGAGACCCAGTACTTC.

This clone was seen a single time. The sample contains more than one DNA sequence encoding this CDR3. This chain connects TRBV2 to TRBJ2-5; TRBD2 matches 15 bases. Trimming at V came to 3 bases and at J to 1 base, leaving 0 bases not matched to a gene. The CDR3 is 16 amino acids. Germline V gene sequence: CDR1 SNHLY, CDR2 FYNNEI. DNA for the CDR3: TGTGCCAGCAGTGAGGGACTAGCGGGGGGCCAAGAGACCCAGTACTTC. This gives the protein CASSEGLAGGQETQYF.

CDR3: CASSLSGGEQYF. The CDR3 DNA reads TGCGCCAGCAGCTTGAGCGGGGGCGAGCAGTACTTC. The chain couples TRBV5-1 to TRBJ2-7, with 8 bases fitting TRBD2. The CDR3 runs 12 residues. The ends lost 1 base at V and 6 bases at J; junction bases unmatched: 0. Germline CDR1 SGHRS, CDR2 YFSETQ.

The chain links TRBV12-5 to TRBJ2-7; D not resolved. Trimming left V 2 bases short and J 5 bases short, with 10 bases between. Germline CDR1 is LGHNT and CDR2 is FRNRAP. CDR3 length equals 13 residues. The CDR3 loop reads CASGLHPLHEQYF. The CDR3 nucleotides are TGTGCTAGTGGTTTGCACCCTCTCCACGAGCAGTACTTC.

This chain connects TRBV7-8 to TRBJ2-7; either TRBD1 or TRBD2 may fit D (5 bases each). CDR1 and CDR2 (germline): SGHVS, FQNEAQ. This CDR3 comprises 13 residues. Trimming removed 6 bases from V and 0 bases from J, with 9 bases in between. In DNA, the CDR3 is TGTGCCAGCAGTTCGGGACCCTCCTACGAGCAGTACTTC. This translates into CASSSGPSYEQYF.

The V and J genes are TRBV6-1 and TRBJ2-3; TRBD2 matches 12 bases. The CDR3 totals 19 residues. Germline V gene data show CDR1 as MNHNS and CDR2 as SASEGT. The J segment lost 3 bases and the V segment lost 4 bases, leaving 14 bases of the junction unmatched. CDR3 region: CASSALSSGGAGLTDTQYF. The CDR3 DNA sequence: TGTGCCAGCAGTGCACTATCTAGCGGGGGGGCCGGGTTAACAGATACGCAGTATTTT.

The CDR3 nucleotides are TGTGCCAGCAGCAGTAAGAGGGTCTACGAGCAGTACTTC. It codes for CASSSKRVYEQYF. V gene TRBV21-1 combines with J gene TRBJ2-7; the table's D call, TRBD2, has no DNA check behind it. TRBV21-1 is reported as a pseudogene. This CDR3 is 13 amino acids long.